The next 17 T cell receptor beta chains were all read from a single sample in a study of shared clonotypes between healthy human individuals. Assay: immunoSEQ multiplex PCR; the TCRdb copy retains only in-frame clones and omits some. The sample shows 2 million or so clones, 85% to 95% of them seen only once. Specimen: naive CD4+ T cells sorted from blood. Subset reported: CD45RA+ positively selected. All receptors come from a man between 18 and 29 years old in good health.

The chain combines TRBV7-2 with TRBJ1-1; TRBD1 aligns across 7 bases. This CDR3 has 15 amino acids. The V gene's germline CDR1 is SGHTA and CDR2 FQGNSA. Trimming removed 5 bases from V and 1 base from J; junction bases left unmatched: 7. The CDR3 here is CASSPRTGRNTEAFF. The CDR3 region has the DNA TGTGCCAGCAGCCCACGGACAGGAAGGAACACTGAAGCTTTCTTT.

The chain employs TRBV18 and TRBJ2-5, with D perhaps matching TRBD2 (6 bases). Trimming removed 6 bases at V and 2 bases at J, with 16 bases between. Germline loops: CDR1 KGHSH, CDR2 LQKENI. The length of the CDR3 is 15 residues. The DNA of the CDR3 is TGTGCCAGCTCCCGTACAGCTAGCGTTCAAGAGACCCAGTACTTC. Translating gives CASSRTASVQETQYF.

CDR3 region: CASSKDRGLGNTIYF. The DNA for the CDR3 is TGCGCCAGCAGCAAGGACAGGGGGCTCGGAAACACCATATATTTT. The genes are TRBV5-1 and TRBJ1-3, with 11 bases matching TRBD1. This CDR3 region has 15 residues. CDR1 SGHRS and CDR2 YFSETQ come from the germline V gene. V lost 4 bases, J lost 4 bases, and 4 bases stayed unmatched.

This chain joins TRBV23-1 and TRBJ2-7; D is ambiguous. Being an ORF, TRBV23-1 has a function that is uncertain. V lost 4 bases and J lost 2, with 3 bases in between. The CDR3 sequence is 11 residues long. The CDR3 sequence is CASSLAYEQYF. DNA of the CDR3: TGCGCCAGCAGTCTGGCCTACGAGCAGTACTTC.

V and J are TRBV6-6 and TRBJ1-1, with D possibly matching TRBD1 (5 bases). V gave up 6 bases and J gave up 0 bases, with 11 bases separating them. The CDR3 runs 14 residues. The germline gives CDR1 MNHNY, CDR2 SVGAGI (reference sequence). The DNA for the CDR3 is TGTGCCAGCAGGGCGGACATACTGAACACTGAAGCTTTCTTT. This translates into CASRADILNTEAFF.

Notes on this clone: Within the sample, other DNA sequences also encode this same CDR3. The chain uses TRBV19 and TRBJ2-5; the match to TRBD1 covers 7 bases. V was clipped by 1 base and J by 3 bases; unmatched bases: 2. The CDR3 consists of 14 residues. The germline gives CDR1 LNHDA, CDR2 SQIVND (reference sequence). The CDR3 DNA reads as TGTGCCAGTAGTATAGGGGGGACAGAAGAGACCCAGTACTTC. This encodes CASSIGGTEETQYF.

In the case of this clone: In the same sample, other DNA sequences code for this CDR3. The chain combines TRBV19 with TRBJ1-5; the D is unclear. Germline assignment: CDR1 LNHDA and CDR2 SQIVND (reference sequence). The length of the CDR3 is 14 residues. Trimming cost V 1 base and J 2 bases, with 6 bases left between them. CDR3 residues: CASSIVGGNQPQHF. As DNA, the CDR3 is TGTGCCAGTAGTATAGTTGGGGGCAATCAGCCCCAGCATTTT.

The rearrangement links TRBV28 to TRBJ1-2, with D unresolved. The CDR3 spans 16 residues. V was trimmed by 4 bases and J by 2 bases, leaving 17 bases between them. In germline, CDR1 is MDHEN, CDR2 SYDVKM. Here the CDR3 reads CASSSVGEAANYGYTF. Written as DNA, the CDR3 is TGTGCCAGCAGTTCCGTTGGGGAGGCGGCCAACTATGGCTACACCTTC.

The V gene is TRBV5-1, the J gene TRBJ2-2; 8 nucleotides align to TRBD1. The V gene end was trimmed by 3 bases and the J gene end by 7 bases; junction bases not matched to a gene: 11. CDR1 is SGHRS and CDR2 is YFSETQ in the germline V gene. The CDR3 loop spans 16 amino acids. CDR3 nucleotide sequence: TGCGCCAGCAGCTGGGCAGGACAGGGTCATGACGGGGAGCTGTTTTTT. This translates into CASSWAGQGHDGELFF.

The chain has TRBV6-1 and TRBJ1-2; no reliable D call. V lost 0 bases, J lost 6 bases, and 20 bases lay in between. The germline CDR1 and CDR2 sequences are MNHNS and SASEGT. This CDR3 is built from 17 residues. CDR3 bases: TGTGCCAGCAGTGAAGCGCCGGGAGTGACTCCCATTAATGGCTACACCTTC. Encoded protein: CASSEAPGVTPINGYTF.

This rearrangement joins TRBV30 to TRBJ2-1; 13 nucleotides agree with TRBD2. The CDR3 contains 11 residues. Germline V gene data show CDR1 as GTSNPN and CDR2 as SVGIG (reference sequence). The DNA of the CDR3 is TGTACTAGCGGGAGGGCTGATGAGCAGTTCTTC. Protein: CTSGRADEQFF.

The chain has TRBV5-1 and TRBJ1-4; D remains unclear. V was clipped by 1 base and J by 6 bases, with 10 bases between them. Germline values: CDR1 SGHRS, CDR2 YFSETQ. CDR3 length: 14 residues. CDR3 residues: CASSLMGNDEKLFF. DNA for the CDR3: TGCGCCAGCAGCTTGATGGGAAATGATGAAAAACTGTTTTTT.

This clone was seen once. V gene TRBV2 combines with J gene TRBJ2-3; TRBD1 matches 8 bases. CDR1 is SNHLY and CDR2 is FYNNEI in the germline V gene. The CDR3 is made up of 14 amino acids. Trimming removed 7 bases from V and 4 bases from J; junction bases left unmatched: 7. The CDR3 region is CASTAGGASDTQYF. DNA of the CDR3: TGTGCCAGCACGGCAGGGGGCGCCTCAGATACGCAGTATTTT.

J is TRBJ2-3 and V is TRBV7-9; 7 nucleotides match TRBD1. Germline V gene data show CDR1 as SEHNR and CDR2 as FQNEAQ (reference sequence). The CDR3 sequence is 17 residues long. With 2 bases clipped from V and 2 bases from J, the junction kept 10 bases outside the gene matches. This CDR3 reads CASSLQGEGGNTDTQYF. CDR3 bases: TGTGCCAGCAGCTTACAGGGGGAAGGGGGAAACACAGATACGCAGTATTTT.

The chain uses TRBV5-5 and TRBJ2-7; no firm D call. The CDR3 covers 12 residues. From germline, CDR1 is SGHKS and CDR2 YYEKEE (reference sequence). V dropped 2 bases and J dropped 5 bases, with 8 bases sitting between them. Written as DNA, the CDR3 is TGTGCCAGCAGCTTAGATATCAACGAGCAGTACTTC. It yields the protein CASSLDINEQYF. Complete variable domain (other parts from reference TRBV5-5 and TRBJ2-7): DAGVTQSPTHLIKTRGQQVTLRCSPISGHKSVSWYQQVLGQGPQFIFQYYEKEERGRGNFPDRFSARQFPNYSSELNVNALLLGDSALYLCASSLDINEQYFGPGTRLTVT.

The CDR3 coding sequence is TGTGCCAGCAGGAATTTCCAGGGGGCAGGAAACACCATATATTTT. Its translation: CASRNFQGAGNTIYF. This rearrangement joins TRBV6-6 to TRBJ1-3; 8 bases map to TRBD1. The germline V gene encodes CDR1 MNHNY and CDR2 SVGAGI (reference sequence). CDR3 length: 15 amino acids. J lost 4 bases, V lost 6 bases, and 8 bases had no gene match.

This chain connects TRBV29-1 to TRBJ2-2; 7 bases line up with TRBD1. The CDR3 is made up of 14 amino acids. Losses at the gene ends were 6 bases for V and 2 bases for J; bases not matched to a gene: 6. CDR1 and CDR2 (germline): SQVTM, ANQGSEA. For the CDR3, the DNA is TGCAGCGTGGGCGGACAGGACAACACCGGGGAGCTGTTTTTT. It yields the protein CSVGGQDNTGELFF.